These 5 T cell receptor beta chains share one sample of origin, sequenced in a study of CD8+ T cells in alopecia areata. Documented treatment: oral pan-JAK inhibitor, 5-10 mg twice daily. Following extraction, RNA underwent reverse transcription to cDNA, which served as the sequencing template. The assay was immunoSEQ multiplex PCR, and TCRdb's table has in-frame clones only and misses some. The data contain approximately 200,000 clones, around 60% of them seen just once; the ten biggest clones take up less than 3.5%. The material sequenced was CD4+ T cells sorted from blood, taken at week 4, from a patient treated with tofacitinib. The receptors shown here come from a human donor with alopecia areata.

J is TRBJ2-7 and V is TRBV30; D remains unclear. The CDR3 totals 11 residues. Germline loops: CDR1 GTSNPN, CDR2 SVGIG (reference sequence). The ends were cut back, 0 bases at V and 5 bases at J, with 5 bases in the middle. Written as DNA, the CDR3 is TGTGCCTGGAGTGTATCCCACGAGCAGTACTTC. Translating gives CAWSVSHEQYF.

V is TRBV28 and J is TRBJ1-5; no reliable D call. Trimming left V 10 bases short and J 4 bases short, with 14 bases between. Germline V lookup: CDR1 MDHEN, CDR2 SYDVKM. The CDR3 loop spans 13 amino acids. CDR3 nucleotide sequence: TGTGCCACCATACAAAGACCTAATCAGCCCCAGCATTTT. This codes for CATIQRPNQPQHF.

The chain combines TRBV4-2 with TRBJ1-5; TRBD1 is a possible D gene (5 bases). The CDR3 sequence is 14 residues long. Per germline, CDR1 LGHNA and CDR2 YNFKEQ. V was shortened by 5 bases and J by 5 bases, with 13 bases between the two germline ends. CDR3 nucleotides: TGTGCCAGCAGCTCAGGGAGGGGCGATCAGCCCCAGCATTTT. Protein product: CASSSGRGDQPQHF.

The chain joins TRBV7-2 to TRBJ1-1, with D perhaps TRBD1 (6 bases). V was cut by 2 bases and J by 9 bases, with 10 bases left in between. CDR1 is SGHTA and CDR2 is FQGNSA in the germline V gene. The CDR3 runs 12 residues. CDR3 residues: CASSLYREKAFF. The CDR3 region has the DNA TGTGCCAGCAGCTTATACAGGGAAAAAGCTTTCTTT.

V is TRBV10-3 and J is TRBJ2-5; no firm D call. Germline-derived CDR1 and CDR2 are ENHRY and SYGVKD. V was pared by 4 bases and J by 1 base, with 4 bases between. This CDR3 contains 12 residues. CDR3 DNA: TGTGCCATCAGTGCGAGCCAAGAGACCCAGTACTTC. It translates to CAISASQETQYF.